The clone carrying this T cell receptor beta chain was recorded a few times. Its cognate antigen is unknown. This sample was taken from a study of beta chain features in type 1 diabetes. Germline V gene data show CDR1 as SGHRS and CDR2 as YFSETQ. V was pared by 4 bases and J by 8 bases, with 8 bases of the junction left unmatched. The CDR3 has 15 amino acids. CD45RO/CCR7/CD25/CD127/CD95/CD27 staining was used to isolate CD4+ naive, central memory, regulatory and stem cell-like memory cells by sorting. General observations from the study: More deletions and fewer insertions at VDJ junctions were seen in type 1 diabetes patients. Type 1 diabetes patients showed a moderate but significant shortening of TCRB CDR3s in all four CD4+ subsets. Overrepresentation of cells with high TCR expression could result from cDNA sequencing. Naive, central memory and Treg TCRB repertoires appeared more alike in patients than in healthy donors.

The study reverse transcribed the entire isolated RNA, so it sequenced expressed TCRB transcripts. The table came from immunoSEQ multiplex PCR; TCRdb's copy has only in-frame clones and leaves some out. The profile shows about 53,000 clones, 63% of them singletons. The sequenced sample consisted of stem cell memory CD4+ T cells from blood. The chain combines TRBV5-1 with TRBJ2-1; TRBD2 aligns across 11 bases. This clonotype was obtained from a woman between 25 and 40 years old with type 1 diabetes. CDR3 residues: CASSPGLAGLDEQFF. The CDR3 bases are TGCGCCAGCAGCCCTGGACTAGCGGGCTTAGATGAGCAGTTCTTC.